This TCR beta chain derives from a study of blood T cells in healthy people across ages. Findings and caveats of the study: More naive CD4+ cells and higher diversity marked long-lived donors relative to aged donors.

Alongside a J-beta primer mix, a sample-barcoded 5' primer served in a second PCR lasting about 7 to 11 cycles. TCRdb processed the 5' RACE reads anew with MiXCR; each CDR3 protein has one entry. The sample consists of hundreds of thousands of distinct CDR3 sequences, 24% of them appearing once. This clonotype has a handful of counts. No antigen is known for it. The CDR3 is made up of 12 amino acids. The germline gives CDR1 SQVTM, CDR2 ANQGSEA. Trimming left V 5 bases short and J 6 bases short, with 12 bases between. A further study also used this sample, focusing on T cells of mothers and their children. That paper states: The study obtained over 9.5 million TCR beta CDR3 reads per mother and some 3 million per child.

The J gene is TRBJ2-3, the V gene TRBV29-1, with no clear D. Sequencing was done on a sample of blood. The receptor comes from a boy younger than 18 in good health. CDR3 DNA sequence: TGCAGCGTTCCCCACGGGTTTGATACGCAGTATTTT. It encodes CSVPHGFDTQYF.